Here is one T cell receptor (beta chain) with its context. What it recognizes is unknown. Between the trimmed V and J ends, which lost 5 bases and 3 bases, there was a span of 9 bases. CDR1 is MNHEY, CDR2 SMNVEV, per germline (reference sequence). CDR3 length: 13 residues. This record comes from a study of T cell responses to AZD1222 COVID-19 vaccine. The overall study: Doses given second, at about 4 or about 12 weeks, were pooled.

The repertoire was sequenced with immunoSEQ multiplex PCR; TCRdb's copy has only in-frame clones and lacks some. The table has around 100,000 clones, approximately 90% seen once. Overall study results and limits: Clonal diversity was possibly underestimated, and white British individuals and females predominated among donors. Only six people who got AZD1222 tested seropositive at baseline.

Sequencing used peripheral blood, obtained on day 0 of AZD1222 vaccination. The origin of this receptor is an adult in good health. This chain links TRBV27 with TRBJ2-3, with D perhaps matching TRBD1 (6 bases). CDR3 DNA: TGTGCCAGCAGTCTCAGGGGAACAGATACGCAGTATTTT. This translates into CASSLRGTDTQYF.